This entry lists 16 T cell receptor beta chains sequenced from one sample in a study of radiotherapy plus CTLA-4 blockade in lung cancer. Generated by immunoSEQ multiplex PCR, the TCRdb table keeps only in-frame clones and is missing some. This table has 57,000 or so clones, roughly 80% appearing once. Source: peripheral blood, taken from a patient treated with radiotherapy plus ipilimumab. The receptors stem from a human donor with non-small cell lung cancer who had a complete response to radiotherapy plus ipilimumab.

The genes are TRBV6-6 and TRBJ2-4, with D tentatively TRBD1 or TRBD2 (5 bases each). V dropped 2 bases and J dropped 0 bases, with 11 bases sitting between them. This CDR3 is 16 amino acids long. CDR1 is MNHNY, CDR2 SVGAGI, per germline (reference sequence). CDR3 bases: TGTGCCAGCAGTTACGGGGGTCCTCTAGCCAAAAACATTCAGTACTTC. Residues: CASSYGGPLAKNIQYF.

The CDR3 loop reads CAISDTTSRNEQFF. CDR3 nucleotide sequence: TGTGCCATCAGTGACACCACCTCCCGAAATGAGCAGTTCTTC. The rearrangement links TRBV10-3 to TRBJ2-1; D is undetermined. The CDR3 has 14 amino acids. The V end was cut by 3 bases, the J end by 7 bases, with 13 bases between. The germline V gene has CDR1 ENHRY and CDR2 SYGVKD.

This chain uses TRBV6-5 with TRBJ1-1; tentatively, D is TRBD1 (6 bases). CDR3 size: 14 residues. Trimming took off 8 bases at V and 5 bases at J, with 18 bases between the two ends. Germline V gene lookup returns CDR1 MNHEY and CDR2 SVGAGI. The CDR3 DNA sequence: TGTGCCAGCCTTATGCAGGGAGGGGGGACTGAAGCTTTCTTT. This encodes CASLMQGGGTEAFF.

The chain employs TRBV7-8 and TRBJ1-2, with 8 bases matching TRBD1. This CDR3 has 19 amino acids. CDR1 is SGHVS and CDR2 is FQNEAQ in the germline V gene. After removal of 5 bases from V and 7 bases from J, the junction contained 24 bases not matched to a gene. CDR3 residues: CASSRRRGQVAGGRAGYTF. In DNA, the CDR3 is TGTGCCAGCAGCCGAAGAAGGGGACAGGTGGCCGGTGGACGGGCTGGCTACACCTTC.

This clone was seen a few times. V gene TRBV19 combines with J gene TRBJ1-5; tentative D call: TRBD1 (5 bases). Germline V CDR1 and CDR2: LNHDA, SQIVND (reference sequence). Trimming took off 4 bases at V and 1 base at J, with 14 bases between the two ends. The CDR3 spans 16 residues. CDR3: CASSRLWQGSNQPQHF. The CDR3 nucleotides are TGTGCCAGTAGTAGATTGTGGCAGGGAAGCAATCAGCCCCAGCATTTT.

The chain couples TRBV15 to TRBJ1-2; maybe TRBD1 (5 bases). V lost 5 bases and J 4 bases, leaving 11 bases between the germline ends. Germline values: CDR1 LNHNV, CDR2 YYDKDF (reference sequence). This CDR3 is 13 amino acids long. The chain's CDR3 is CATSLGRAYGYTF. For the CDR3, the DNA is TGTGCCACCAGCCTGGGACGGGCCTATGGCTACACCTTC. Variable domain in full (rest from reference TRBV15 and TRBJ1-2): DAMVIQNPRYQVTQFGKPVTLSCSQTLNHNVMYWYQQKSSQAPKLLFHYYDKDFNNEADTPDNFQSRRPNTSFCFLDIRSPGLGDTAMYLCATSLGRAYGYTFGSGTRLTVV.

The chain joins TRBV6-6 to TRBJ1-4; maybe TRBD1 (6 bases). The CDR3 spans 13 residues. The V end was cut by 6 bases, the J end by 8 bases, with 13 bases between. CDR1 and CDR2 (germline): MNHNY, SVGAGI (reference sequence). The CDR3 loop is CASSGRGGEKLFF. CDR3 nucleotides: TGTGCCAGCAGCGGCAGGGGAGGAGAAAAACTGTTTTTT.

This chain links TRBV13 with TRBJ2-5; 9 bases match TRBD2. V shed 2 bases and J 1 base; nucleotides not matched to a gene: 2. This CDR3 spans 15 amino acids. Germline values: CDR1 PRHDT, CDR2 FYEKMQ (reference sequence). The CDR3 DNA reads TGTGCCAGCAGCTTAAGTAGCGGGGGCCAAGAGACCCAGTACTTC. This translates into CASSLSSGGQETQYF.

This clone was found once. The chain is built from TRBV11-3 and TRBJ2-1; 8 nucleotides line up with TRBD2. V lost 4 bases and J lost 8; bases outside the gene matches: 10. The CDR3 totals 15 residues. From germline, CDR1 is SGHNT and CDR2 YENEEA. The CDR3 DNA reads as TGTGCCAGCAGCTCCCAGTGGGTAGCGGGGCATGAGCAGTTCTTC. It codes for CASSSQWVAGHEQFF. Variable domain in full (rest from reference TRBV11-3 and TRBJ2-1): EAGVVQSPRYKIIEKKQPVAFWCNPISGHNTLYWYLQNLGQGPELLIRYENEEAVDDSQLPKDRFSAERLKGVDSTLKIQPAELGDSAVYLCASSSQWVAGHEQFFGPGTRLTVL.

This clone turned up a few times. The CDR3, as DNA: TGTGCCAGCAGTGAATATAAGATGGTAGCAACTAATGAAAAACTGTTTTTT. Translated, it gives CASSEYKMVATNEKLFF. V gene TRBV25-1 combines with J gene TRBJ1-4; no clear D gene. Germline CDR1 and CDR2: MGHDK and SYGVNS. The CDR3 extends over 17 amino acids. Trimming left V 0 bases short and J 0 bases short, with 11 bases between.

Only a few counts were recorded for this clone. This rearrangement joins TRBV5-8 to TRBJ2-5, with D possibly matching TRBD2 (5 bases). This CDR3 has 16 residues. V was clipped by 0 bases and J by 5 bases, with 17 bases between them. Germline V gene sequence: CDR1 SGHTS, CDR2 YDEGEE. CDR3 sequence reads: CASSLGASLGMETQYF. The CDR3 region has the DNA TGTGCCAGCAGCTTGGGGGCCTCACTAGGAATGGAGACCCAGTACTTC.

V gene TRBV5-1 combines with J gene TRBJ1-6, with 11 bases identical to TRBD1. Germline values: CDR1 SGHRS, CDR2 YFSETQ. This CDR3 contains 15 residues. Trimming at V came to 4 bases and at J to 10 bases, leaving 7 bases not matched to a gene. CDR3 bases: TGCGCCAGCAGCCCAGGGACAGGGGGGGGATCACCCCTCCACTTT. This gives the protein CASSPGTGGGSPLHF.

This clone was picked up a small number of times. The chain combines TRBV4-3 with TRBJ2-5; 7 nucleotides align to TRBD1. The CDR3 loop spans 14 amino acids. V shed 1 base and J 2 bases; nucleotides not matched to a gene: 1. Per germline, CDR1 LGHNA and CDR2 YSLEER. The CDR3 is CASSQAGQQETQYF. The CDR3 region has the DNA TGCGCCAGCAGCCAAGCGGGACAGCAAGAGACCCAGTACTTC.

In DNA form, the CDR3 reads TGCAGCGTTGAAGGGGCCCGGGGCGCGGGGGGCACAGATACGCAGTATTTT. Its protein is CSVEGARGAGGTDTQYF. The chain employs TRBV29-1 and TRBJ2-3, with 7 bases identical to TRBD2. The CDR3 runs 17 residues. Germline CDR1 SQVTM, CDR2 ANQGSEA. J lost 1 base, V lost 1 base, and 11 bases had no gene match.

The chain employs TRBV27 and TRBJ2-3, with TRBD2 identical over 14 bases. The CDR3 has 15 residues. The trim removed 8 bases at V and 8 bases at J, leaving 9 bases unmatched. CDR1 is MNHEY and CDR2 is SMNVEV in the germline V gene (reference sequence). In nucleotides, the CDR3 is TGTGCCAGCGGTGGGGGACTAGCGGGAGAGGGTACGCAGTATTTT. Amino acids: CASGGGLAGEGTQYF.

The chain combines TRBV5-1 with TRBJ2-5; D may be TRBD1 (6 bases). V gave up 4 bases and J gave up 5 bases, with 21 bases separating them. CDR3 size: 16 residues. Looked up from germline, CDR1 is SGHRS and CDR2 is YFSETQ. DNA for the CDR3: TGCGCCAGCAGCCTCAAACAGGGAACCCCCCGGGAGACCCAGTACTTC. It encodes CASSLKQGTPRETQYF.